The clone carrying this T cell receptor (beta chain) has more than one count but fewer than ten. The antigen remains unidentified. The ends lost 10 bases at V and 8 bases at J; junction bases unmatched: 10. The CDR3 runs 13 residues. CDR1 MNHEY and CDR2 SMNVEV come from the germline V gene (reference sequence). Study findings and constraints: Tumor memory CD4+ T cell TCR gene usage was found to cluster with blood and lymph node memory CD4+ cells and with lymph node naive CD4+ cells. Larger-cohort validation covered only one TCR beta V-J rearrangement. Tumor Treg TCRs overlapped most with tumor naive CD4+ cells.

Treg sorting used a CD4+CD25+CD127-/low gate. Constant-region reverse primers amplified full-length variable regions, followed by semi-nested Nested Universal Primer A PCR. MiXCR, applied by TCRdb to the 5' RACE reads, yields one record per CDR3 protein. The sample contains 40,000 to 55,000 distinct CDR3 sequences, around 23% of which appear only once. The chain employs TRBV27 and TRBJ1-4; 7 positions agree with TRBD1. Sequencing used Tregs sorted from a lymph node. This sequence originates from a female donor with breast cancer. The CDR3: CATRGGGEEKLFF. The CDR3 DNA sequence: TGTGCCACCAGGGGAGGGGGCGAAGAAAAACTGTTTTTT.